Below, one TCR beta chain is given with its context. The J segment lost 9 bases and the V segment lost 6 bases, leaving 8 bases of the junction unmatched. This CDR3 has 14 amino acids. Germline V gives CDR1 MNHEY, CDR2 SVGAGI. This specimen comes from a study of blood T cell repertoires in COVID-19. Some clones are missing from TCRdb's copy, which holds only in-frame ones; the method was immunoSEQ multiplex PCR. This sample has a few hundred thousand clones, with 80% to 90% found just once. The chain has TRBV6-5 and TRBJ2-1, with TRBD1 matching 10 bases. This TCR was recovered from a man in his forties or fifties with acute or convalescent COVID-19. The sequenced material came from peripheral blood. The CDR3 region has the DNA TGTGCCAGCAGGTTCGACAGGGACAGGGGTGAGCAGTTCTTC. This gives the protein CASRFDRDRGEQFF.